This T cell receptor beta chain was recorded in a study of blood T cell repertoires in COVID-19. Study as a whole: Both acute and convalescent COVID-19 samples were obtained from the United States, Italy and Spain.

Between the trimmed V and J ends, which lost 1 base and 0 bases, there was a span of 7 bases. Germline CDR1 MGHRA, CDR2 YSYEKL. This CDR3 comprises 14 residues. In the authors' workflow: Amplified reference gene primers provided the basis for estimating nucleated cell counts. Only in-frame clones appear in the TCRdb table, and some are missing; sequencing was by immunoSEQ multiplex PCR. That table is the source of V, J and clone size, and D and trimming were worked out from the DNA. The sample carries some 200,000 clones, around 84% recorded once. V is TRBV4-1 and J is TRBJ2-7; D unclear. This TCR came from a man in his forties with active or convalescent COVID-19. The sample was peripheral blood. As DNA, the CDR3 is TGCGCCAGCAGCCAAGCTTCTAGCTCCTACGAGCAGTACTTC. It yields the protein CASSQASSSYEQYF.